These T cell receptor beta chains were read from a single sample in a study of blood T cell repertoires in COVID-19. Generated by immunoSEQ multiplex PCR, the TCRdb table keeps only in-frame clones and is missing some. There are roughly 200,000 clones in the sample; approximately 80% occur only once, and around 7% lies in the top ten. Sequencing was done on a sample of peripheral blood. All receptors derive from a woman aged 40 to 50 with COVID-19, enrolled during active disease. Each CDR3 is given with its conserved first and last residue. The order of the fields is D gene, J gene, V gene, CDR3 length, clone size, CDR3 DNA, CDR3 protein. A D gene is named only where the DNA matches it firmly. Expanded clones are given a class, and other clones once, few, many or no size at all.

d_call: .; j_call: TRBJ1-5; v_call: TRBV6-4; cdr3_length: 18; clone_size: .; cdr3_nt: TGTGCCAGCAGTGACCCCGCAAGGCGGGAGGGTTGCGATCAGCCCCAGCATTTT; cdr3_aa: CASSDPARREGCDQPQHF
d_call: TRBD2; j_call: TRBJ2-1; v_call: TRBV3-1/TRBV3-2; cdr3_length: 15; clone_size: .; cdr3_nt: TGTGCCAGTAGCCCTAGTCCGGGGGGATACAATGAGCAGTTCTTC; cdr3_aa: CASSPSPGGYNEQFF
d_call: .; j_call: TRBJ1-4; v_call: TRBV27; cdr3_length: 14; clone_size: .; cdr3_nt: TGTGCCAGCACCAAGAGTTGGAGGGATGAAAAACTGTTTTTT; cdr3_aa: CASTKSWRDEKLFF
d_call: TRBD1; j_call: TRBJ2-7; v_call: TRBV11-2; cdr3_length: 14; clone_size: .; cdr3_nt: TGTGCCAGCAGCTTAGGGCCCAGGGGGTACGAGCAGTACTTC; cdr3_aa: CASSLGPRGYEQYF
d_call: .; j_call: TRBJ2-7; v_call: TRBV2; cdr3_length: 9; clone_size: .; cdr3_nt: TGTGCCAGCACGCAGGAGCAGTACTTC; cdr3_aa: CASTQEQYF
d_call: .; j_call: TRBJ1-2; v_call: TRBV25-1; cdr3_length: 12; clone_size: .; cdr3_nt: TGTGCCAGCAGAGGAGGGACGTATGGCTACACCTTC; cdr3_aa: CASRGGTYGYTF
d_call: .; j_call: TRBJ1-1; v_call: TRBV5-1; cdr3_length: 8; clone_size: .; cdr3_nt: TGCGCCAGCAGCCTGGCCGTCTTT; cdr3_aa: CASSLAVF
d_call: .; j_call: TRBJ1-1; v_call: TRBV19; cdr3_length: 15; clone_size: .; cdr3_nt: TGTGCCAGCCTTTCCTACCTCCAGGGAAACACTGAAGCTTTCTTT; cdr3_aa: CASLSYLQGNTEAFF
d_call: .; j_call: TRBJ2-5; v_call: TRBV5-6; cdr3_length: 13; clone_size: .; cdr3_nt: TGTGCCAGCAGCGACGACAGCAAAGAGACCCAGTACTTC; cdr3_aa: CASSDDSKETQYF
d_call: .; j_call: TRBJ1-2; v_call: TRBV6-1; cdr3_length: 14; clone_size: few; cdr3_nt: TGTGCCAGCAGTGAAGCCATAATCGGGTATGGCTACACCTTC; cdr3_aa: CASSEAIIGYGYTF
d_call: TRBD2; j_call: TRBJ2-3; v_call: TRBV7-6; cdr3_length: 18; clone_size: once; cdr3_nt: TGTGCCAGCAGCCCAGATGGCACCCGGGGGGTGTACACAGATACGCAGTATTTT; cdr3_aa: CASSPDGTRGVYTDTQYF
d_call: .; j_call: TRBJ2-6; v_call: TRBV18; cdr3_length: 14; clone_size: .; cdr3_nt: TGTGCCAGCTCACGGAGCGGCGGGGCCAACGTCCTGACTTTC; cdr3_aa: CASSRSGGANVLTF
d_call: TRBD1; j_call: TRBJ1-4; v_call: TRBV27; cdr3_length: 15; clone_size: .; cdr3_nt: TGTGCCAGCAGTCCTGCAGGGGGAGTTCCTGAAAAACTGTTTTTT; cdr3_aa: CASSPAGGVPEKLFF
d_call: .; j_call: TRBJ1-2; v_call: TRBV5-1; cdr3_length: 13; clone_size: .; cdr3_nt: TGCGCCAGCAGCTTGGACAAGAACTATGGCTACACCTTC; cdr3_aa: CASSLDKNYGYTF
d_call: .; j_call: TRBJ2-1; v_call: TRBV6-5; cdr3_length: 14; clone_size: few; cdr3_nt: TGTGCCAGCAGCCACGATCCAGGGGCCGTTGAGCAGTTCTTC; cdr3_aa: CASSHDPGAVEQFF
d_call: .; j_call: TRBJ2-5; v_call: TRBV9; cdr3_length: 14; clone_size: once; cdr3_nt: TGTGCCAGCAGCGTAGGGGGCTCCGGAGAGACCCAGTACTTC; cdr3_aa: CASSVGGSGETQYF
d_call: .; j_call: TRBJ1-2; v_call: TRBV19; cdr3_length: 13; clone_size: .; cdr3_nt: TGTGCCAGTAGTATTCGGAGGGAATATGGCTACACCTTC; cdr3_aa: CASSIRREYGYTF
d_call: TRBD1; j_call: TRBJ2-2; v_call: TRBV7-9; cdr3_length: 17; clone_size: .; cdr3_nt: TGTGCCAGCAGGAAAACTAACAGGGGGCACGACACCGGGGAGCTGTTTTTT; cdr3_aa: CASRKTNRGHDTGELFF
d_call: TRBD2; j_call: TRBJ2-7; v_call: TRBV29-1; cdr3_length: 13; clone_size: .; cdr3_nt: TGCAGCGTTCCTAGCGGGGTCTCCTACGAGCAGTACTTC; cdr3_aa: CSVPSGVSYEQYF
d_call: TRBD2; j_call: TRBJ2-3; v_call: TRBV2; cdr3_length: 16; clone_size: few; cdr3_nt: TGTGCCAGCAGTGACCTAACTAGCGCCCGGGGGGATACGCAGTATTTT; cdr3_aa: CASSDLTSARGDTQYF
d_call: .; j_call: TRBJ1-5; v_call: TRBV15; cdr3_length: 18; clone_size: many; cdr3_nt: TGTGCCACCAGTCGTGGCCTCCTGGGGGGGAGCCGGAATCAGCCCCAGCATTTT; cdr3_aa: CATSRGLLGGSRNQPQHF
d_call: TRBD2; j_call: TRBJ2-6; v_call: TRBV3-1/TRBV3-2; cdr3_length: 16; clone_size: .; cdr3_nt: TGTGCCAGCAGACCTAGCGGGAGGGCTGGGGCCAACGTCCTGACTTTC; cdr3_aa: CASRPSGRAGANVLTF
d_call: TRBD1; j_call: TRBJ1-1; v_call: TRBV11-2; cdr3_length: 15; clone_size: .; cdr3_nt: TGTGCCAGCAGTGAAAGGACAGGGCCGACCACTGAAGCTTTCTTT; cdr3_aa: CASSERTGPTTEAFF
d_call: .; j_call: TRBJ2-3; v_call: TRBV27; cdr3_length: 16; clone_size: .; cdr3_nt: TGTGCCAGCAGTTATGGGGAGTTTTTCCCCACAGATACGCAGTATTTT; cdr3_aa: CASSYGEFFPTDTQYF
d_call: TRBD1; j_call: TRBJ1-5; v_call: TRBV6-5; cdr3_length: 15; clone_size: .; cdr3_nt: TGTGCCAGCAGTTCAAGGGGACAGGGCAATCAGCCCCAGCATTTT; cdr3_aa: CASSSRGQGNQPQHF
d_call: .; j_call: TRBJ1-2; v_call: TRBV28; cdr3_length: 14; clone_size: .; cdr3_nt: TGTGCCAGCAACTCCCAGGGGCCGGGGTATGGCTACACCTTC; cdr3_aa: CASNSQGPGYGYTF
d_call: .; j_call: TRBJ2-2; v_call: TRBV24-1; cdr3_length: 12; clone_size: .; cdr3_nt: TGTGCCACGGGCCCGAACACCGGGGAGCTGTTTTTT; cdr3_aa: CATGPNTGELFF
d_call: TRBD1; j_call: TRBJ2-7; v_call: TRBV5-1; cdr3_length: 15; clone_size: medium-sized; cdr3_nt: TGCGCCAGCAGCTATCCGGGACAGGGGGTAAACGAGCAGTACTTC; cdr3_aa: CASSYPGQGVNEQYF
d_call: .; j_call: TRBJ2-4; v_call: TRBV19; cdr3_length: 12; clone_size: .; cdr3_nt: TGTGCCAGTACCTCTCAGATGGACATTCAGTACTTC; cdr3_aa: CASTSQMDIQYF
d_call: .; j_call: TRBJ2-7; v_call: TRBV4-1; cdr3_length: 12; clone_size: once; cdr3_nt: TGCGCCAGCAGCGGTAACCCAGGGCAGCAGTACTTC; cdr3_aa: CASSGNPGQQYF
d_call: .; j_call: TRBJ2-2; v_call: TRBV9; cdr3_length: 13; clone_size: .; cdr3_nt: TGTGCCAGCAGCGTATCCGGGGCCGGGGAGCTGTTTTTT; cdr3_aa: CASSVSGAGELFF
d_call: .; j_call: TRBJ2-1; v_call: TRBV5-1; cdr3_length: 14; clone_size: few; cdr3_nt: TGCGCCAGCACTTCTTCGGGGGCCTACAATGAGCAGTTCTTC; cdr3_aa: CASTSSGAYNEQFF
d_call: TRBD1; j_call: TRBJ1-2; v_call: TRBV19; cdr3_length: 15; clone_size: .; cdr3_nt: TGTGCCAGTAGTTCCAGACAGGGGGGGAACTATGGCTACACCTTC; cdr3_aa: CASSSRQGGNYGYTF
d_call: .; j_call: TRBJ1-1; v_call: TRBV11-1; cdr3_length: 15; clone_size: .; cdr3_nt: TGTGCCAGCAGCTTTTCGGACGGGGGGATCACTGAAGCTTTCTTT; cdr3_aa: CASSFSDGGITEAFF
d_call: TRBD2; j_call: TRBJ2-5; v_call: TRBV9; cdr3_length: 16; clone_size: .; cdr3_nt: TGTGCCAGCAGCGTAGAGGGTAGCGGGAACCAAGAGACCCAGTACTTC; cdr3_aa: CASSVEGSGNQETQYF
d_call: .; j_call: TRBJ2-7; v_call: TRBV10-3; cdr3_length: 13; clone_size: once; cdr3_nt: TGTGCCATCAGTGAGTCTACATTCTACGAGCAGTACTTC; cdr3_aa: CAISESTFYEQYF
d_call: .; j_call: TRBJ1-6; v_call: TRBV11-2; cdr3_length: 15; clone_size: few; cdr3_nt: TGTGCCAGCAGCCAATTGACAGGATTTGGTTCACCCCTCCACTTT; cdr3_aa: CASSQLTGFGSPLHF
d_call: .; j_call: TRBJ1-5; v_call: TRBV2; cdr3_length: 13; clone_size: once; cdr3_nt: TGTGCCAGCAGTGGGGAGACTCCCCAGCCCCAGCATTTT; cdr3_aa: CASSGETPQPQHF
d_call: .; j_call: TRBJ1-2; v_call: TRBV20-1; cdr3_length: 15; clone_size: .; cdr3_nt: TGCAGTGCTAGTAACGCGAACGAAGAAAACTATGGCTACACCTTC; cdr3_aa: CSASNANEENYGYTF
d_call: .; j_call: TRBJ2-7; v_call: TRBV19; cdr3_length: 12; clone_size: .; cdr3_nt: TGTGCCAGTAGCCACAGGGAAGCCGAGCAGTACTTC; cdr3_aa: CASSHREAEQYF
d_call: .; j_call: TRBJ2-1; v_call: TRBV11-2; cdr3_length: 15; clone_size: .; cdr3_nt: TGTGCCAGCAGCTCATCCATAGCGGTAGGCACTGAGCAGTTCTTC; cdr3_aa: CASSSSIAVGTEQFF
d_call: .; j_call: TRBJ1-5; v_call: TRBV27; cdr3_length: 14; clone_size: .; cdr3_nt: TGTGCCAGCAGTTTATTCTTGGGGAGTCAGCCCCAGCATTTT; cdr3_aa: CASSLFLGSQPQHF
d_call: .; j_call: TRBJ1-1; v_call: TRBV5-4; cdr3_length: 16; clone_size: .; cdr3_nt: TGTGCCAGCAGCTTTTCCATTTCCAGGGGGAACACTGAAGCTTTCTTT; cdr3_aa: CASSFSISRGNTEAFF
d_call: .; j_call: TRBJ2-7; v_call: TRBV4-1; cdr3_length: 13; clone_size: .; cdr3_nt: TGCGCCAGCAGCCTATCCCCGGTCTACGAGCAGTACTTC; cdr3_aa: CASSLSPVYEQYF
d_call: .; j_call: TRBJ1-4; v_call: TRBV6-5; cdr3_length: 15; clone_size: .; cdr3_nt: TGTGCCAGCACCTTACTCGGCGGGTCTAATGAAAAACTGTTTTTT; cdr3_aa: CASTLLGGSNEKLFF
d_call: .; j_call: TRBJ1-1; v_call: TRBV7-9; cdr3_length: 14; clone_size: .; cdr3_nt: TGTGCCAGCAGCTTAGGATACCAGGGTACTGAAGCTTTCTTT; cdr3_aa: CASSLGYQGTEAFF
d_call: TRBD2; j_call: TRBJ2-5; v_call: TRBV7-3; cdr3_length: 13; clone_size: .; cdr3_nt: TGTGCCAGCAGCCTTAGCGGGAGCGAGACCCAGTACTTC; cdr3_aa: CASSLSGSETQYF
d_call: TRBD1; j_call: TRBJ1-1; v_call: TRBV3-1/TRBV3-2; cdr3_length: 13; clone_size: .; cdr3_nt: TGTGCCACCACTAGGACAGGGGGCACTGAAGCTTTCTTT; cdr3_aa: CATTRTGGTEAFF